The 5 T cell receptor beta chains given below trace back to one sample, sequenced in a study of monozygotic twins with inflammatory bowel disease. TCRdb reprocessed the 5' RACE reads, keeping one entry per CDR3 protein, no DNA. The sample totals about 93,000 distinct CDR3 sequences. The source material was blood. These receptor sequences come from a human donor with ulcerative colitis or Crohn's disease, or a healthy co-twin of an affected twin (not recorded which).

The rearrangement uses TRBV5-6 and TRBJ1-2; TCRdb outputs TRBD1, but without DNA this stays unchecked. CDR3 size: 14 residues. Germline lookup yields CDR1 SGHDT and CDR2 YYEEEE. CDR3 in amino acids: CASSRDRGQLGYTF. Drawing the rest from reference TRBV5-6 and TRBJ1-2, the complete variable domain is DAGVTQSPTHLIKTRGQQVTLRCSPKSGHDTVSWYQQALGQGPQFIFQYYEEEERQRGNFPDRFSGHQFPNYSSELNVNALLLGDSALYLCASSRDRGQLGYTFGSGTRLTVV.

The chain uses TRBV5-5 and TRBJ1-6; TCRdb reports TRBD1, a call that lacks DNA to check it against. The CDR3 spans 15 residues. Per the germline V gene, CDR1 is SGHKS and CDR2 is YYEKEE (reference sequence). CDR3 region: CASSSERQGNSPLHF.

V is TRBV5-1 and J is TRBJ1-5. The CDR3 is 14 residues long. The germline CDR1 and CDR2 sequences are SGHRS and YFSETQ. The CDR3 is CASSLTGYGQPQHF.

The CDR3 spells CASSDRAGSDTQYF. V gene TRBV6-4 combines with J gene TRBJ2-3; TCRdb designates TRBD1, a call that cannot be tested without DNA. CDR1 MRHNA and CDR2 SNTAGT come from the germline V gene. The CDR3 runs to 14 residues.

The chain uses TRBV19 and TRBJ2-2. Germline CDR1 and CDR2: LNHDA and SQIVND (reference sequence). The CDR3 covers 13 residues. CDR3 in amino acids: CASNTVNTGELFF.